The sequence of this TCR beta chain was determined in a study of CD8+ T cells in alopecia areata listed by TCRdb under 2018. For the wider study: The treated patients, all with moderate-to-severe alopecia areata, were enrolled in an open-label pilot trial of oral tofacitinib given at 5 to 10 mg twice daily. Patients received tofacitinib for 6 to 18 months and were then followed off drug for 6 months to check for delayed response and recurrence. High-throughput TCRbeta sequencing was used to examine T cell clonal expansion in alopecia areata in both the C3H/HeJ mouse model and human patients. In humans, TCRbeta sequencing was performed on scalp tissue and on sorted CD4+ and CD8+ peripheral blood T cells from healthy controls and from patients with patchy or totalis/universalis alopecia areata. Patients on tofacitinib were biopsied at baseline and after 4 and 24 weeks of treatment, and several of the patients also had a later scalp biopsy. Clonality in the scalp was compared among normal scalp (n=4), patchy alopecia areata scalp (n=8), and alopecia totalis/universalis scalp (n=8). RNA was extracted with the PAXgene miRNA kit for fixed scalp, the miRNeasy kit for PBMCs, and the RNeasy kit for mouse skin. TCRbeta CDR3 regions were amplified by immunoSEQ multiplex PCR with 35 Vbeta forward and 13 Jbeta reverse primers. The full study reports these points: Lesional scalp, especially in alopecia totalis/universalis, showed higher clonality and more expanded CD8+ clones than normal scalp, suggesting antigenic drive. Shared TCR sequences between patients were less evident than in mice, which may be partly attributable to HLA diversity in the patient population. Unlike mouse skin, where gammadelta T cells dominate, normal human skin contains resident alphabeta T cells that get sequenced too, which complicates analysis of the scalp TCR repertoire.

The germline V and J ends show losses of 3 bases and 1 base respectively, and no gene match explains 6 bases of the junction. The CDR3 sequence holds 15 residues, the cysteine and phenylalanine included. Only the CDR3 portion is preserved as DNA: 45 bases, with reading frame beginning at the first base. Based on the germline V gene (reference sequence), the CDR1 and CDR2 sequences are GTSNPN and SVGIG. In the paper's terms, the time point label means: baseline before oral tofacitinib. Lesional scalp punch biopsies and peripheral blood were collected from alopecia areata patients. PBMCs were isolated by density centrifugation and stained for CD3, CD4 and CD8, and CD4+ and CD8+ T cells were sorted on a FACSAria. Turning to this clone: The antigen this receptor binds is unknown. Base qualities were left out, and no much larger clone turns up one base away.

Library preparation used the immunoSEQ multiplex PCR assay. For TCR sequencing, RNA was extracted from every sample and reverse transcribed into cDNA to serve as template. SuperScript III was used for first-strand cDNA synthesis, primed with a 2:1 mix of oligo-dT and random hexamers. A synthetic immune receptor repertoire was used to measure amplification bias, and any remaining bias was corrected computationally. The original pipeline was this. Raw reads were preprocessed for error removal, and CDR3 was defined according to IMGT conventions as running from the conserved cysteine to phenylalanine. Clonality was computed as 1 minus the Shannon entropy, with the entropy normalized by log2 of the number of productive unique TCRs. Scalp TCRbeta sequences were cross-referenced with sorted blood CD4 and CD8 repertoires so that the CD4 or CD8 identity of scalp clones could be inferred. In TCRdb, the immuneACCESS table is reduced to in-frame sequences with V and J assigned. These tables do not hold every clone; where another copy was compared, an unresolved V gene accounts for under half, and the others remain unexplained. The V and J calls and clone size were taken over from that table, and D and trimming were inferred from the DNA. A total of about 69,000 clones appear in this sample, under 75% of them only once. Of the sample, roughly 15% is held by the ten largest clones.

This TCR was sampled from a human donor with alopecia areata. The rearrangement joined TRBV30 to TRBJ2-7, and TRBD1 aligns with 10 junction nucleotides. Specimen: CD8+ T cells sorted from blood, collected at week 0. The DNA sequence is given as TGTGCCTGGAGAGTAGGGACAGGGGCGTCCTACGAGCAGTACTTC. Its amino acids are CAWRVGTGASYEQYF.